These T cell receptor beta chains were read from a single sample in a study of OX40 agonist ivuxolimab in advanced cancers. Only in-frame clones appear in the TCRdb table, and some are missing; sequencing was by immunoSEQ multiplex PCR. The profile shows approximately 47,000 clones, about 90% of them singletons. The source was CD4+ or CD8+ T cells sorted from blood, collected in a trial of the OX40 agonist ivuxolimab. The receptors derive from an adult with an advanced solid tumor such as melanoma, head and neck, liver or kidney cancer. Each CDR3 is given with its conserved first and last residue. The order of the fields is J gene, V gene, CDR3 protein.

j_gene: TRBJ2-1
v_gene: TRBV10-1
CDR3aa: CASSESVSLAGGPGEQFF

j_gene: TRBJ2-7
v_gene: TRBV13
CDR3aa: CASSLPGQGAEQYF

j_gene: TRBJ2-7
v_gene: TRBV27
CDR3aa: CARKGGLTYEQYF

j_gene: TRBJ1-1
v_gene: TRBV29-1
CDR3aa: CSVGEGVTEAFF

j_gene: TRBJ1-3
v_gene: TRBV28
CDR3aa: CASTDGNTIYF

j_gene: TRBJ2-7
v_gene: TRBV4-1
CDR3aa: CASSQVGITAYEQYF

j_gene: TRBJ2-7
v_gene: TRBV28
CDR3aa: CASSSDTGTGISNEQYF

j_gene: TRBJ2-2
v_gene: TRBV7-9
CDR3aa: CASSYTPGTGTGELFF

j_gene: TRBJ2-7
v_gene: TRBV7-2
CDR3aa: CASSPSYEQYF

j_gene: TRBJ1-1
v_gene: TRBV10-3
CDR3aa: CAISELTGGVYGNTEAFF

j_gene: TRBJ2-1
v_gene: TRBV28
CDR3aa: CASGETYNEQFF

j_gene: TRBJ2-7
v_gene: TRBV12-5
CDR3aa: CASGLSPPLRTGNQQYF

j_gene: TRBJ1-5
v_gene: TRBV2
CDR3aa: CASSGYGQPQHF

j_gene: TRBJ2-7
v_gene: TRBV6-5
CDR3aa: CASSYSGGSDEQYF

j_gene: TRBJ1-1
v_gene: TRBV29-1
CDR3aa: CSVEDMVTEAFF

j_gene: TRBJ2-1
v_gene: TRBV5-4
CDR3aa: CASSRGQGSYNEQFF